This T cell receptor beta chain stems from a study of CD8 T cells in ankylosing spondylitis. Study-wide points: What appeared characteristic of ankylosing spondylitis blood was a TCR beta motif of eight highly homologous variants. Prior literature has documented some motif variants in synovial fluid and blood from reactive arthritis.

On this clonotype itself: What it binds is not known.

With molecular barcodes, quantitative 5'-RACE was used to make the TCR beta libraries. Each CDR3 protein gets one entry after TCRdb re-called the 5' RACE reads with MiXCR. The repertoire holds 210,000 or so distinct CDR3 sequences, with around 25% as singletons. The V gene's germline CDR1 is DFQATT and CDR2 SNEGSKA (reference sequence). The CDR3 has 15 amino acids. V gave up 0 bases and J gave up 10 bases, with 19 bases separating them. The specimen sequenced was blood, either unsorted or a sorted T cell fraction (not recorded which). This TCR derives from a male donor with ankylosing spondylitis or in good health (not recorded which). The chain carries TRBV20-1 and TRBJ2-1; tentatively, D is TRBD1 (5 bases). The CDR3 reads CSARDSLGEGVEQFF. For the CDR3, the DNA is TGCAGTGCTAGAGATAGCCTAGGGGAAGGGGTCGAGCAGTTCTTC.